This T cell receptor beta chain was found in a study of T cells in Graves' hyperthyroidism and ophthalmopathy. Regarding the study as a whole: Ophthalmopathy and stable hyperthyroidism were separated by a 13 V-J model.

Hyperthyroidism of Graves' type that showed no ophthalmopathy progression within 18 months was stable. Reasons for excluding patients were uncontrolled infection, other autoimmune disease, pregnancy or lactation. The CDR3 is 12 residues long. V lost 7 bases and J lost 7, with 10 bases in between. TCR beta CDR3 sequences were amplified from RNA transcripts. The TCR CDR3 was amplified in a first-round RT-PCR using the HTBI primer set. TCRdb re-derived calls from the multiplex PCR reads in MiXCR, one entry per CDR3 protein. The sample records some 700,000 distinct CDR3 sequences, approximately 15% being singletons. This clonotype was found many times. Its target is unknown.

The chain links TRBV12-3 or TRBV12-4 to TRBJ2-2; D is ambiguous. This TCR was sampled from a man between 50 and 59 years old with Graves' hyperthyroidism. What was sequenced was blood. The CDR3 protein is CASNGFHGELFF. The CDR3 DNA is TGTGCCAGCAATGGGTTTCACGGGGAGCTGTTTTTT.